This T cell receptor beta chain was retrieved from a study of OX40 agonist ivuxolimab in advanced cancers. About the research overall: Prior anti-PD-1, anti-PD-L1 or anti-CTLA-4 therapy was allowed; 30% to 40% had some. The study, taken as a whole, reports: The antigen specificity of the peripheral T cells (those that were expanded) was not determined. At doses 0.1 to 3.0 mg/kg, CD4+ and CD8+ clones expanded.

The method was immunoSEQ multiplex PCR; TCRdb's version includes in-frame clones alone and lacks a portion of them. The sample comprises tens of thousands of clones, more than 90% of which are singletons, and approximately 0.69% rests with the top ten. Germline CDR1 and CDR2: SGHNT and YENEEA. The V gene lost 2 bases and the J gene lost 5 bases, with 9 bases spanning the gap. The CDR3 loop spans 13 amino acids. Concerning this clone itself: Its specificity is unknown.

The receptor's source is an adult with an advanced solid tumor such as melanoma, head and neck, liver or kidney cancer. The rearrangement uses TRBV11-3 and TRBJ2-5; D may be TRBD1 or TRBD2 (5 bases each). Source: CD4+ or CD8+ T cells sorted from blood, taken in a trial of the OX40 agonist ivuxolimab. CDR3: CASSLIRDETQYF. CDR3 bases: TGTGCCAGCAGCTTAATAAGGGACGAGACCCAGTACTTC.